This T cell receptor beta chain came from a study of Ad26.COV2.S vaccination and SARS-CoV-2 variants. Treatment of the sample: around 19 received Ad26.COV2.S at low or high dose, single or two shots; about 5 received placebo; per-sample allocation not given. The investigators took samples on day 63 after the first vaccine or placebo injection. Vaccine was an Ad26 vector expressing Wuhan-strain SARS-CoV-2 spike. Details on this clone: Antigen unknown.

General study results and limits: Substantial post-vaccination breadth of spike-specific CD8+ and CD4+ T cell responses was reported.

V was clipped by 5 bases and J by 2 bases, with 15 bases between them. Per germline, CDR1 SGHAT and CDR2 FQNNGV. The CDR3 is 15 residues long. Profiled with immunoSEQ multiplex PCR; TCRdb holds only in-frame clones, not every one. The data show about 250,000 clones, roughly 87% seen once. The sequences come from peripheral blood, collected in a trial of Ad26.COV2.S vaccine versus placebo. The rearrangement joins TRBV11-2 to TRBJ1-1; D gene uncertain. The origin of this receptor is a person aged 18-60 years who received the Ad26.COV2.S COVID-19 vaccine or a placebo. The DNA for the CDR3 is TGTGCCAGCAGCCCATCCCTAGGGTTCAACACTGAAGCTTTCTTT. It specifies CASSPSLGFNTEAFF.